This TCR beta chain was captured in a study of T cell repertoires in cytomegalovirus infection. About the study: Recently described HLA-C-restricted plus well-studied HLA-B-restricted CMV epitopes were used. A matching HLA type, together with CMV infection, was signaled by public TCR beta signatures.

General study results and limits: In two of eight donors, the top clonotype was HLA-C-restricted CMV-specific. Summed frequency of shared TCR beta families picked out CMV carriers who also had the relevant HLA.

Only one count was recorded for this clonotype. Its antigen is not identified. A single record per CDR3 protein comes from TCRdb applying MiXCR to the reads. Of about 740,000 distinct CDR3 sequences listed, around 30% are singletons. The clonotype was recovered from a human donor in good health (CMV status not recorded). Some clones in this sample may be carry-over from other donors' samples. This material consisted of cultured PBMCs, taken from culture after CMV antigen stimulation.

The CDR3 loop reads CASSLDRSQGQYF. CDR3 nucleotide sequence: TGTGCCAGCAGCTTAGACAGGTCGCAAGGGCAGTACTTC. The V call is TRBV7-2, the J call TRBJ2-7, with D maybe TRBD1 (5 bases). The CDR3 spans 13 residues. Trimming took 1 base from V and 9 from J, leaving 13 bases between them. CDR1 is SGHTA, CDR2 FQGNSA, per germline.